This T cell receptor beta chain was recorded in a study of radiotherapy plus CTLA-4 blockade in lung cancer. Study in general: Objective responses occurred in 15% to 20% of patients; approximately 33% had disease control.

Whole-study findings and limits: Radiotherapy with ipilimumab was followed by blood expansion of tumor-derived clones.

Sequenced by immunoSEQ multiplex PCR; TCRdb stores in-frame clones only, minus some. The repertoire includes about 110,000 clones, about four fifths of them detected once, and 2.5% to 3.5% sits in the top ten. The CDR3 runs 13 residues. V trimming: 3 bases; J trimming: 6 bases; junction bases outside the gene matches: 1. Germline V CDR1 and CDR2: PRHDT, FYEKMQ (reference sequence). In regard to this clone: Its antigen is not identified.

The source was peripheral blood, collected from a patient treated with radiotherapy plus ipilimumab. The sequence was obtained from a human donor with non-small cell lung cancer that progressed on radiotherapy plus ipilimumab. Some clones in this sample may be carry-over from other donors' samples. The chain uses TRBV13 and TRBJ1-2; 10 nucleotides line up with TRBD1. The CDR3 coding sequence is TGTGCCAGCAGCTTCGGACAGGGGGATGGCTACACCTTC. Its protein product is CASSFGQGDGYTF.